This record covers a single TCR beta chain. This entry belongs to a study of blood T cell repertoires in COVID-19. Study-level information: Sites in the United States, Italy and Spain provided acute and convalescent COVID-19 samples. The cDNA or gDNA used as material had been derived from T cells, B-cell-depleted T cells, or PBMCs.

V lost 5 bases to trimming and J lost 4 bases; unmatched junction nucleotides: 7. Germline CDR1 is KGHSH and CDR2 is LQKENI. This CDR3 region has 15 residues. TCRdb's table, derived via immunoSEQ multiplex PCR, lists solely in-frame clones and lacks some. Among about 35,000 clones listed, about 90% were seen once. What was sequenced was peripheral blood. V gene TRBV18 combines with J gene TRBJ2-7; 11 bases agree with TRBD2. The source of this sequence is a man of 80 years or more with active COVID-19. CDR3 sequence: CASSGTSGSTYEQYF. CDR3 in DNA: TGTGCCAGCTCAGGAACTAGCGGGAGTACATACGAGCAGTACTTC. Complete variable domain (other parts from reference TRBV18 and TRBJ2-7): NAGVMQNPRHLVRRRGQEARLRCSPMKGHSHVYWYRQLPEEGLKFMVYLQKENIIDESGMPKERFSAEFPKEGPSILRIQQVVRGDSAAYFCASSGTSGSTYEQYFGPGTRLTVT.